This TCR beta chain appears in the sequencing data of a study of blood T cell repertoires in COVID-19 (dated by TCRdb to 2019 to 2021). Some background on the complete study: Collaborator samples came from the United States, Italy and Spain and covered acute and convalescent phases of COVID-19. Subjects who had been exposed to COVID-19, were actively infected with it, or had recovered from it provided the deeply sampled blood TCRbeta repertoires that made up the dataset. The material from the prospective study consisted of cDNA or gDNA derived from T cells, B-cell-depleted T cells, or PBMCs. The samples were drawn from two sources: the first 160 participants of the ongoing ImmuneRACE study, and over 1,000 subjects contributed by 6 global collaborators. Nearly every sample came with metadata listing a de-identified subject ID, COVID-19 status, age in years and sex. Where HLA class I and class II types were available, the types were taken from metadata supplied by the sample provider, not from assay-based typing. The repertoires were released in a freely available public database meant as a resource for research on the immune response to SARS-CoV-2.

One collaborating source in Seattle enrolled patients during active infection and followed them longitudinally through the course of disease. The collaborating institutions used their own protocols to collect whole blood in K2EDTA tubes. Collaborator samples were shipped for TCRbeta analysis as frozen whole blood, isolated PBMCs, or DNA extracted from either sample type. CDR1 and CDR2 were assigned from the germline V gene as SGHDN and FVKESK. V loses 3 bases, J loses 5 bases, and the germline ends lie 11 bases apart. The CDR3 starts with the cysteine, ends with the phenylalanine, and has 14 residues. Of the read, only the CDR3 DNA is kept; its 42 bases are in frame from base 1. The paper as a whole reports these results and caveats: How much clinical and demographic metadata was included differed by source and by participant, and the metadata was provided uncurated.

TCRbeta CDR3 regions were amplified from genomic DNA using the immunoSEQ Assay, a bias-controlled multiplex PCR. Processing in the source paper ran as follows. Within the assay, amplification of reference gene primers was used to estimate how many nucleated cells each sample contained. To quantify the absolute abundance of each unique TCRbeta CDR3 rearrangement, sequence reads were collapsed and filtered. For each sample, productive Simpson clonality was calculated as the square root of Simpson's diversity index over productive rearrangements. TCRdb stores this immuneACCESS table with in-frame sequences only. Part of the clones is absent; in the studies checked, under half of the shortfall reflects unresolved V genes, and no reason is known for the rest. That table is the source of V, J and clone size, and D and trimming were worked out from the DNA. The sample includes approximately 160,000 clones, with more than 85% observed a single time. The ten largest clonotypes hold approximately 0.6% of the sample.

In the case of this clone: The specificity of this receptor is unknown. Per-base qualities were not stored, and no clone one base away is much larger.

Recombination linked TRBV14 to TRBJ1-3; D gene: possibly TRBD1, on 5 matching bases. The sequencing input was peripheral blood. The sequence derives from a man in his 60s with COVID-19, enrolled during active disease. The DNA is TGTGCCAGCAGCCACAGGGTGCAACGAAACACCATATATTTT. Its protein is CASSHRVQRNTIYF.